The 10 T cell receptor beta chains listed next were all sequenced from one sample in a study of pediatric ulcerative colitis. Method: immunoSEQ multiplex PCR; TCRdb's copy keeps in-frame clones and lacks some. The sample yields tens of thousands of clones, about 90% seen once. Specimen: blood. These receptors were taken from a boy aged 5-17 years who was a control in a study of pediatric ulcerative colitis.

The V and J genes are TRBV7-9 and TRBJ1-4; D remains unclear. Germline CDR1 SEHNR, CDR2 FQNEAQ (reference sequence). V gave up 8 bases and J gave up 3 bases, with 19 bases separating them. The CDR3 length is 16 residues. The CDR3 DNA sequence: TGTGCCAGCGGTTCAGCTTCTTCAGCGCCTAATGAAAAACTGTTTTTT. Encoded protein: CASGSASSAPNEKLFF. The complete variable domain, with remaining parts taken from reference TRBV7-9 and TRBJ1-4, reads DTGVSQNPRHKITKRGQNVTFRCDPISEHNRLYWYRQTLGQGPEFLTYFQNEAQLEKSRLLSDRFSAERPKGSFSTLEIQRTEQGDSAMYLCASGSASSAPNEKLFFGSGTQLSVL.

The chain couples TRBV9 to TRBJ2-7, with 10 bases lining up with TRBD2. CDR3 length equals 15 residues. V dropped 0 bases and J dropped 5; count of bases not matched to a gene: 5. Germline lookup yields CDR1 SGDLS and CDR2 YYNGEE. The CDR3, as DNA: TGTGCCAGCAGCGTAGGGGGGCTAGCGGGAGACGAGCAGTACTTC. It yields the protein CASSVGGLAGDEQYF.

The genes are TRBV4-3 and TRBJ1-2; the D is unclear. V was shortened by 3 bases and J by 6 bases, with 20 bases between the two germline ends. From germline, CDR1 is LGHNA and CDR2 YSLEER. This CDR3 has 16 residues. CDR3 protein: CASSQDRRQEGDGYTF. CDR3 sequence (DNA): TGCGCCAGCAGCCAGGATCGCCGTCAGGAGGGCGATGGCTACACCTTC.

A single count supports this clone. The rearrangement joins TRBV19 to TRBJ1-2; 8 bases fit TRBD1. The CDR3 loop spans 13 amino acids. J was trimmed by 4 bases and V by 4 bases; bases with no gene match: 2. Looked up from germline, CDR1 is LNHDA and CDR2 is SQIVND (reference sequence). CDR3 sequence: CASSNRGTYGYTF. The CDR3 DNA reads TGTGCCAGTAGTAACAGGGGGACCTATGGCTACACCTTC.

The V call is TRBV9, the J call TRBJ1-2; a weak D match, TRBD1 (6 bases). Per the germline V gene, CDR1 is SGDLS and CDR2 is YYNGEE. The CDR3 is made up of 14 amino acids. Trimming pared 4 bases from V and 4 bases from J, leaving 14 bases between. The CDR3 sequence: CASSRGGEPYGYTF. The CDR3 region has the DNA TGTGCCAGCAGCAGAGGGGGGGAGCCCTATGGCTACACCTTC.

The V call is TRBV5-1, the J call TRBJ2-3; a weak D match, TRBD2 (5 bases). V was pared by 7 bases and J by 2 bases, with 14 bases between. Germline CDR1 and CDR2: SGHRS and YFSETQ. The CDR3 sequence is 14 residues long. The CDR3 region is CASQEATITDTQYF. CDR3 bases: TGCGCCAGCCAGGAGGCGACCATCACAGATACGCAGTATTTT.

The chain joins TRBV6-4 to TRBJ2-3, with a tentative D call TRBD1 (8 bases). The CDR3 sequence is 17 residues long. Per the germline V gene, CDR1 is MRHNA and CDR2 is SNTAGT. Trimming stripped 2 bases from V and 9 bases from J, with 24 bases between. The CDR3 here is CASSDDSAQGGRDTQYF. Here the CDR3 DNA reads TGTGCCAGCAGTGACGATTCCGCACAGGGGGGGCGAGACACGCAGTATTTT.

The chain uses TRBV18 and TRBJ1-1, with a weak D call TRBD1 (6 bases). Germline lookup yields CDR1 KGHSH and CDR2 LQKENI. The V and J ends lost 5 bases and 4 bases respectively, with 8 bases between them. The CDR3 loop spans 12 amino acids. CDR3 sequence reads: CASSTGFTEAFF. CDR3 nucleotide sequence: TGTGCCAGCTCAACAGGGTTCACTGAAGCTTTCTTT. Supplemented by reference TRBV18 and TRBJ1-1, the full variable domain reads NAGVMQNPRHLVRRRGQEARLRCSPMKGHSHVYWYRQLPEEGLKFMVYLQKENIIDESGMPKERFSAEFPKEGPSILRIQQVVRGDSAAYFCASSTGFTEAFFGQGTRLTVV.

The chain couples TRBV27 to TRBJ1-2; weak D call: TRBD1 (6 bases). Germline values: CDR1 MNHEY, CDR2 SMNVEV (reference sequence). V lost 3 bases to trimming and J lost 4 bases, with 15 bases between them. The CDR3 is 15 amino acids. The CDR3 bases are TGTGCCAGCAGTTTGACAGGTCCTTTATCCTATGGCTACACCTTC. This gives the protein CASSLTGPLSYGYTF.

This clone was counted a single time. V gene TRBV28 combines with J gene TRBJ2-2; D might be TRBD1 (6 bases). Deletions cut 2 bases from V and 3 bases from J, with 19 bases between. There are 18 residues in the CDR3. Looked up from germline, CDR1 is MDHEN and CDR2 is SYDVKM. CDR3 residues: CASSLQTGHLAYTGELFF. DNA for the CDR3: TGTGCCAGCAGTTTACAGACAGGACATCTAGCTTACACCGGGGAGCTGTTTTTT.